This is a list of T cell receptor beta chains from one sample in a study of blood T cell repertoires in COVID-19. Sequenced by immunoSEQ multiplex PCR; TCRdb stores in-frame clones only, minus some. The table includes 310,000 or so clones, more than 70% detected once. Sequenced input: peripheral blood. The receptors originated from a woman aged 45-65 years with acute or convalescent COVID-19. Each CDR3 is given with its conserved first and last residue. Fields, in order: CDR3 DNA, CDR3 protein, V gene, D gene, clone size, J gene. A D gene is named only where the DNA matches it firmly. Clone size is stated in some rows and not others, as once, few, many or a class when expanded.

TGTGCCAGTAGTATAGATCACAGACCGAGCTCCTACAATGAGCAGTTCTTC CASSIDHRPSSYNEQFF TRBV19 . . TRBJ2-1
TGTGCCACCAGCATCGAAGGCCTATCGGGGGAGACCCAGTACTTC CATSIEGLSGETQYF TRBV15 . . TRBJ2-5
TGTGCCAGAAGTATCCGGGACAGACCCTTAGATACGCAGTATTTT CARSIRDRPLDTQYF TRBV5-3 TRBD1 . TRBJ2-3
TGTGCCAGCAGTTATGGAGGGACGGAAACTAACTATGGCTACACCTTC CASSYGGTETNYGYTF TRBV27 . . TRBJ1-2
TGTGCTAGTGGTTTGTCCCGTTACAATGAGCAGTTCTTC CASGLSRYNEQFF TRBV12-5 . . TRBJ2-1
TGTGCCAGCTCACCATACGGACTAGCGGGGGCCAAAAACATTCAGTACTTC CASSPYGLAGAKNIQYF TRBV18 TRBD2 . TRBJ2-4
TGTGCCAGCTCACCATCGGACAGGGTCTTCAGCTATGGCTACACCTTC CASSPSDRVFSYGYTF TRBV18 TRBD1 once TRBJ1-2
TGCAGCGCTACGGGACAGGGAGAAAACATTCAGTACTTC CSATGQGENIQYF TRBV29-1 TRBD1 . TRBJ2-4
TGTGCCAGCAGCGCTGACAGGGGGCGGGTTAATGAAAAACTGTTTTTT CASSADRGRVNEKLFF TRBV9 TRBD1 . TRBJ1-4
TGCGCCAGCAGCCAAGGTTTCAGATCAGATACGCAGTATTTT CASSQGFRSDTQYF TRBV4-1 . . TRBJ2-3
TGTGCCAGCAGAAACCCGGGACACAACCAAGAAAAACTGTTTTTT CASRNPGHNQEKLFF TRBV28 . few TRBJ1-4
TGTGCCAGCAGCTTAATCAGGGAAGGGGAGACCCAGTACTTC CASSLIREGETQYF TRBV7-9 . few TRBJ2-5
TGTGCCAGCTCACCCGGGACTAGCGGGAGTACAGAGACCCAGTACTTC CASSPGTSGSTETQYF TRBV18 TRBD2 . TRBJ2-5
TGTGCCAGCAGTTACGGGGCTAGCGGATCCTACAATGAGCAGTTCTTC CASSYGASGSYNEQFF TRBV6-2/TRBV6-3 TRBD2 . TRBJ2-1
TGTGCCAGCAGTTACAGTCCGGACAGATACACAGATACGCAGTATTTT CASSYSPDRYTDTQYF TRBV6-5 . . TRBJ2-3
TGTGCCAGCAGCTCCCCGACTAGCGGGAGAACCAAAAACATTCAGTACTTC CASSSPTSGRTKNIQYF TRBV9 TRBD2 . TRBJ2-4
TGTGCCAGCAGCCTGGGACAGGGGGCGTTTCTCACTGAAGCTTTCTTT CASSLGQGAFLTEAFF TRBV7-8 TRBD1 . TRBJ1-1
TGTGCCAGCAGTTCTCCGGGGACAGGGTATAATCAGCCCCAGCATTTT CASSSPGTGYNQPQHF TRBV27 TRBD1 . TRBJ1-5
TGTGCCAGTACCCGCTCGATCGTGTTGACAGGGGGTCATGAGACCCAGTACTTC CASTRSIVLTGGHETQYF TRBV19 TRBD1 . TRBJ2-5
TGTGCCAGCAGCTCGGGTTACAGGGGTCGCGGCAATCAGCCCCAGCATTTT CASSSGYRGRGNQPQHF TRBV3-1/TRBV3-2 TRBD1 . TRBJ1-5
TGTGCCAGCAGCCATGTATGGTCGGGTAGCGGGAGTCTTTACGAGCAGTACTTC CASSHVWSGSGSLYEQYF TRBV16 TRBD2 . TRBJ2-7
TGTGCCAGCAGCTTAACTAGCGGGACCAGCAATGAGCAGTTCTTC CASSLTSGTSNEQFF TRBV7-8 TRBD2 . TRBJ2-1
TGTGCCAGCAGTTTATACAGGGGCGGTAATGAAAAACTGTTTTTT CASSLYRGGNEKLFF TRBV28 TRBD1 . TRBJ1-4
TGTGCCAGCAGTTCAGCAGGACACCTCAGCTCTGGAAACACCATATATTTT CASSSAGHLSSGNTIYF TRBV28 . . TRBJ1-3
TGTGCCAGCAGTACGACGGCAACAGGTTTCGAGCAGTACTTC CASSTTATGFEQYF TRBV27 . . TRBJ2-7
TGCGCCAGCAGTGAGAGGGGTAACGAGCAGTACTTC CASSERGNEQYF TRBV10-2 . . TRBJ2-7
TGTGCCAGCAGCTTGTGGGGGGACGGTGGGGACACTGAAGCTTTCTTT CASSLWGDGGDTEAFF TRBV7-9 . . TRBJ1-1
TGTGCCAGCAGCTGGCTATCGGGAGTCGTGGGCGGGGAGCTGTTTTTT CASSWLSGVVGGELFF TRBV7-2 . . TRBJ2-2